The entry below gives a single T cell receptor (beta chain) sequence along with its context. What this receptor recognizes is not known. No base qualities exist here, and no much larger clone lies one base off it. In total, 666 healthy bone marrow donors made up the cohort. At the time of sampling, all cohort members were nominally healthy, though unrecorded immune exposures were likely present. The donor was CMV seronegative and was included in the group of about 400 seronegative cohort members. A peripheral blood sample was collected from each donor, and TCR beta sequencing was performed on peripheral blood mononuclear cells. The Qiagen DNeasy Blood Extraction Kit was used to extract genomic DNA from the blood cell samples. This specimen belongs to a study of cytomegalovirus exposure and HLA in healthy donors (dated by TCRdb to the late 2010s). Regarding the complete study: An earlier analysis of some 600 of the donors reported 250 to 350 Gb of sequence data and 117 million unique TCR beta sequences obtained from some 170 million T cells. Approximately 310 gigabases of sequencing data and approximately 85 million unique TCR sequences were included in an early release covering around 600 HLA-typed donors. The genetic ancestry cluster associated with self-reported Caucasian donors included around four fifths of the 398 genotyped donors. The study aimed to test whether signatures of past pathogen exposure could be identified by cataloging public T cell receptors. The T cell repertoires of some 700 subjects were profiled by immunosequencing and related to cytomegalovirus serostatus. Along with the roughly 670-subject first cohort, a separate validation cohort of some 130 different subjects was used. To predict cytomegalovirus infection status, the study brought together high-throughput TCR immunosequencing, statistical association of individual TCRs with disease status, and machine learning. A later analysis re-examined previously published TCR beta repertoires from hundreds of donors and added high-resolution HLA genotyping to investigate patterns of TCR occurrence. Rather than using new phenotypic data, the later analysis identified candidate immune exposures from TCR beta sequences and from how often those sequences occurred across donors. In an earlier analysis of 587 of the donors, high-throughput TCR beta sequencing was used to judge whether each TCR beta V gene segment behaved as functional or pseudogenic. Donor age, sex, ethnicity and CMV serostatus were compiled together with the repertoire data. A later genetic analysis used genome-wide SNP genotypes for about 65% of the 666 donors, treating that subset as a discovery cohort. Every repertoire in the discovery cohort had been generated on one and the same sequencing platform. HLA typing included class I and class II loci at four-digit resolution. Typing coverage varied by locus: 629-630 donors for A, B, C, DRB1 and DQB1; 500 to 550 for DQA1; 600 to 610 for DPA1; approximately 450 for DPB1. Because of strong linkage in the cohort, four to six DR-DQ haplotypes were treated as single units for association and clustering. On average, roughly 250,000 unique TCR beta nucleotide sequences were sequenced per donor among 398 genotyped donors of the cohort, with 15% to 20% of those sequences being non-productive. What the authors observed across the whole study: While some public TCRs were present in many individuals, most TCR sequences turned up only very rarely across donors. Compared with equally common non-associated chains, HLA-associated TCR beta chains in a later analysis were more clonally expanded and had lower generation probabilities. In the study, some 180 TCR beta chains were listed as associated with cytomegalovirus. A further reported finding was that TCR beta sequences accurately predicted the HLA-A and HLA-B alleles for most subjects in the first cohort. In a later genetic analysis, a missense DCLRE1C variant was associated with V-gene and J-gene trimming of TCR beta chains, and the association was replicated in an independent cohort. According to a later analysis, parvovirus B19, influenza, CMV and Epstein-Barr virus appeared linked to several top co-occurrence clusters. The earlier analysis of some 560 of the donors excluded 15 to 20 rarely observed V segments, including chromosome 9 orphons, because counts were too low. In a later analysis, most CMV-associated TCR beta chains were found to appear HLA-restricted, with HLA associations seemingly driven largely by CMV exposure. In vitro tests confirmed that a few of the cytomegalovirus-associated TCR beta chains recognize cytomegalovirus antigens. The only immune exposure information available for the cohort was CMV serostatus. Strong co-occurrence of HLA alleles, especially DR and DQ, made assigning TCR associations to individual alleles difficult. In an earlier analysis of about 600 of the donors, most TCR beta V segments appeared in productive rearrangements about 87% or about 30% of the time, broadly matching IMGT annotations. It was suggested by the authors that the approach could potentially be generalized to other disease states and immunological phenotypes. In a later analysis, some 17,000 TCR beta sequences were associated with specific HLA alleles at a false discovery rate of 0.05. In both the original and validation cohorts, the classifier was reported to diagnose cytomegalovirus status with high specificity and sensitivity. According to a later genetic analysis, donors in an Asian-associated ancestry cluster had fewer N-insertions in productive TCRs than the approximately 630-donor mean. Correlated functional status among segregating V segments might reflect linkage disequilibrium, but an unknown experimental factor could not be ruled out. A later analysis found that TCR association rates varied across HLA loci, with DRB1 alleles showing the most associated TCRs and HLA-C alleles the fewest. Because HLA typing was unavailable for some donors at each locus, only the typed subset was used in association tests. Sequencing depth was assumed to be roughly uniform across donors in the presence/absence analyses, though that assumption may not hold. A cluster of highly shared sequence variants was judged likely to be a technical artifact of the sequencing pipeline. This cohort had only TCR beta chains sequenced, and the lack of alpha or paired-chain data limited which features could be detected. Some IMGT-functional V segments, including TRBV6-2 and TRBV6-3, could not be distinguished by the 87-base-pair reads and were therefore excluded.

Library generation was performed with the immunoSEQ multiplex PCR assay. For the multiplex PCR, a mixture combining 60 forward primers for TCR Vbeta segments and 13 reverse primers for TCR Jbeta segments was used. Amplification of the CDR3 region of rearranged TCR beta genes was performed with a multiplex PCR assay on genomic DNA. The Illumina HiSeq System was used to sequence the amplified TCR beta libraries as 87-base-pair reads. The paper's processing steps were these. A later analysis counted around 72 million unique TCR beta chains across the 670 or so repertoires, and 9 million to 14 million of these chains were shared by at least two donors. Raw reads were error-corrected and collapsed into unique sequences by a nearest-neighbor algorithm in which closely related sequences were merged to remove PCR and sequencing errors. To assign V, D and J gene segments, CDR3 sequences were aligned to IMGT reference sequences. Each retained sequence needed at least a six-nucleotide match to both a V gene segment and a J gene segment. A rearrangement was called productive if the CDR3 had no stop codons and remained in frame with V and J, and every other rearrangement was called non-productive. Following IMGT convention, CDR3 was defined as the stretch from the second conserved V-encoded cysteine up to the conserved J-encoded phenylalanine. The earlier analysis of approximately 590 of the donors excluded any sequence lacking an unambiguous match to a single V gene segment. In an earlier analysis of a few hundred of the donors, V segments were called functional above 56.7% productive rearrangements and were called segregating when the between-donor standard deviation exceeded 5%. A statistical classification framework was built to diagnose cytomegalovirus status from the catalog of TCR beta chain sequences. V and J gene assignment, in a later analysis, came from comparing TCR nucleotide sequences with IMGT/GENE-DB human TR gene sequences. The TCRdist pipeline was used in a later analysis to assign CDR3 sequences and most-parsimonious VDJ recombination scenarios. In a later analysis, every TCR beta chain was defined by the combination of its CDR3 amino acid sequence and its V-gene family, and reads without a unique V-gene family were dropped. A later analysis removed 550 to 700 highly shared, low-generation-probability nucleotide sequences to deal with suspected cross-contamination and a sequencing artifact. For each public chain, a later analysis derived a clonal expansion index from normalized ranks of inferred template counts within each repertoire. A later analysis computed generation probabilities with a VDJ recombination model fitted to out-of-frame rearrangements, and checked the results against IGoR. In a later analysis, hypergeometric tests were used to score TCR-TCR, TCR-HLA and TCR-CMV co-occurrence, with a repertoire-size bias correction applied to TCR pairs. To estimate false discovery rates, a later analysis permuted the HLA or CMV assignments 20 times. In a later analysis, co-occurring TCRs were grouped using DBSCAN, and TCRdist sequence similarity was added for clustering within HLA-allele-positive subsets. Repertoires with fewer than 30,000 or more than 120,000 public chains were left out of co-occurrence clustering, as were a handful of repertoires with anomalous nucleotide sharing. Drawn from immuneACCESS, this table holds only the in-frame rearrangements with V and J called that TCRdb kept. Clones are partly lost; checked studies trace under half to an unresolved V gene and leave the rest unexplained. V and J calls and clone size follow that table, whereas D and trimming were derived from the DNA. This sample holds more than 75,000 clones; 75% to 80% were observed only once. 3.8% of the sample belongs to the ten largest clones.

From the germline V gene, CDR1 is MNHNS and CDR2 is SASEGT. The CDR3 covers 14 residues, taking in both the cysteine and the phenylalanine. The kept DNA is CDR3 alone, 42 bases in frame from the first base. The source of this sequence is a woman in her forties in good health and CMV-seronegative. The chain was built from TRBV6-1 and TRBJ2-5, with no confidently assigned D gene. The J call is in doubt because the DNA end fits TRBJ2-7 better. Input material: PBMCs. In nucleotide form, the sequence is TGTGCCAGCAGTGAAATCGCCCCATTCTACGAGCAGTACTTC. This is translated as CASSEIAPFYEQYF.